Each of the 21 T cell receptor beta chains below was sequenced from the same sample in a study of T cells in Graves' hyperthyroidism and ophthalmopathy. RNA transcripts were the template for amplifying TCR beta CDR3 regions. The HTBI set primed first-round TCR CDR3 RT-PCR. TCRdb called the multiplex PCR reads again in MiXCR, with one record for every CDR3 protein. The sample yields about 400,000 distinct CDR3 sequences, 15% to 18% seen once. Input material: blood. These receptors all come from a woman aged 18-29 years with Graves' hyperthyroidism.

The chain combines TRBV5-4 with TRBJ1-2; D is unclear. From germline, CDR1 is SGHNT and CDR2 YYREEE (reference sequence). Trimming cost V 0 bases and J 8 bases, with 14 bases left between them. The CDR3 is 14 amino acids. The CDR3 sequence: CASSLGGRTGGYTF. In nucleotides, the CDR3 is TGTGCCAGCAGCTTGGGGGGTCGAACGGGCGGCTACACCTTC.

This clonotype was detected a few times. The genes are TRBV24-1 and TRBJ1-1; the D gene is possibly TRBD1 (5 bases). Deletions cut 4 bases from V and 8 bases from J, with 7 bases between. The CDR3 loop spans 11 amino acids. The germline V gene encodes CDR1 KGHDR and CDR2 SFDVKD. The CDR3 DNA is TGTGCCACCAGTGAAGGGGCGGAAGCTTTCTTT. Amino acid sequence: CATSEGAEAFF.

This clonotype was seen a few times. J is TRBJ2-5 and V is TRBV25-1, with D perhaps matching TRBD1 or TRBD2 (5 bases each). This CDR3 contains 11 residues. The germline V and J ends were trimmed by 8 bases and 8 bases, with 12 bases remaining between them. Germline CDR1 and CDR2: MGHDK and SYGVNS. The CDR3 here is CASGLRGTQYF. The DNA for the CDR3 is TGTGCCAGCGGGTTACGGGGCACCCAGTACTTC.

At least ten counts were recorded for this clonotype. In DNA, the CDR3 is TGTGCCAGCAGCCCCAACCTACGCGGGGGGGCAACAGATACGCAGTATTTT. Amino acids: CASSPNLRGGATDTQYF. The chain recombines TRBV7-2 with TRBJ2-3; 9 bases are shared with TRBD2. The J segment lost 3 bases and the V segment lost 5 bases, leaving 12 bases of the junction unmatched. This CDR3 comprises 17 residues. Germline V CDR1 and CDR2: SGHTA, FQGNSA.

The CDR3 protein is CASSIRGTGVAKNEKLFF. CDR3 DNA: TGTGCCAGCAGTATCCGGGGGACAGGGGTGGCCAAAAATGAAAAACTGTTTTTT. This chain uses TRBV6-1 with TRBJ1-4; 10 bases fit TRBD1. Germline CDR1 reads MNHNS; CDR2 reads SASEGT. The length of the CDR3 is 18 residues. The trim removed 5 bases at V and 5 bases at J, leaving 14 bases unmatched.

This clonotype was found many times. The chain has TRBV4-1 and TRBJ2-1; 11 nucleotides agree with TRBD2. The CDR3 runs 18 residues. Germline trimming cut 2 bases from V and 7 bases from J; bases unmatched to any gene: 13. Germline CDR1 is MGHRA and CDR2 is YSYEKL. The CDR3 DNA reads as TGCGCCAGCAGCCAACCTTCCCCTCTAGCGGGAGGTCGGAATGAGCAGTTCTTC. Its protein product is CASSQPSPLAGGRNEQFF.

Comments on this clonotype: A much bigger clone sits one base away, suggesting this may be a read error. A read error is likely, as this CDR3 ends without the conserved phenylalanine or tryptophan. The chain is built from TRBV20-1 and TRBJ1-2; 9 nucleotides match TRBD1. CDR1 is DFQATT, CDR2 SNEGSKA, per germline (reference sequence). Losses at the gene ends were 5 bases for V and 3 bases for J; bases not matched to a gene: 7. There are 14 residues in the CDR3. CDR3 coding DNA: TGCAGTGCTGAGGGACAGGGCGAGGACTATGGCTACACCATC. It specifies CSAEGQGEDYGYTI.

The rearrangement uses TRBV9 and TRBJ1-1; unclear D gene. The CDR3 runs to 13 residues. The germline V and J ends were trimmed by 3 bases and 1 base, with 7 bases remaining between them. Looked up from germline, CDR1 is SGDLS and CDR2 is YYNGEE. For the CDR3, the DNA is TGTGCCAGCAGCGCGACGACGAACACTGAAGCTTTCTTT. Translated: CASSATTNTEAFF.

The table lists this clonotype with many counts. The V call is TRBV7-4, the J call TRBJ2-1; D ambiguous. This CDR3 is built from 14 residues. V was pared by 5 bases and J by 4 bases, with 12 bases between. Per germline, CDR1 SGHVT and CDR2 SQSDAQ. CDR3 coding DNA: TGTGCCAGCAGCCCCCGTCCCGGTTACAATGAGCAGTTCTTC. Translated: CASSPRPGYNEQFF.

This clonotype has at least ten counts. This chain links TRBV19 with TRBJ2-1; 10 nucleotides align to TRBD2. CDR3 length equals 16 residues. The ends lost 0 bases at V and 7 bases at J; junction bases unmatched: 6. Germline CDR1 reads LNHDA; CDR2 reads SQIVND (reference sequence). CDR3 sequence (DNA): TGTGCCAGTAGTATAGATGTAGCGGGGGGCACAAATGAGCAGTTCTTC. It encodes CASSIDVAGGTNEQFF.

This clonotype has ten or more counts. The CDR3 region is CSARDRSYYGYTF. CDR3 coding DNA: TGCAGTGCTAGAGATCGGAGTTACTATGGCTACACCTTC. The chain carries TRBV20-1 and TRBJ1-2; no definite D call. The length of the CDR3 is 13 residues. V lost 0 bases and J lost 3, with 8 bases in between. Germline-derived CDR1 and CDR2 are DFQATT and SNEGSKA (reference sequence).

This clonotype occurred a few times. The V gene is TRBV18, the J gene TRBJ2-2; D not certain. CDR3 size: 15 residues. Trimming stripped 2 bases from V and 4 bases from J, with 11 bases between. Germline V lookup: CDR1 KGHSH, CDR2 LQKENI. CDR3 residues: CASSPKGSGTGELFF. CDR3 sequence (DNA): TGTGCCAGCTCACCAAAGGGATCAGGCACCGGGGAGCTGTTTTTT.

This clonotype was detected many times. The chain recombines TRBV12-3 or TRBV12-4 with TRBJ2-2, with 12 nucleotides matching TRBD2. There are 17 residues in the CDR3. V shed 1 base, J shed 6 bases, and the junction held 6 bases outside the gene matches. CDR3 bases: TGTGCCAGCAGTTTAGAGGCTAGCGGGAGGGTCGCCGGGGAGCTGTTTTTT. Its translation: CASSLEASGRVAGELFF.

In its sample, this clonotype was seen many times. The J gene is TRBJ1-1, the V gene TRBV2; possible D gene TRBD1, 6 bases. Germline assignment: CDR1 SNHLY and CDR2 FYNNEI. The CDR3 contains 15 residues. Trimming removed 6 bases from V and 5 bases from J, with 19 bases in between. Here the CDR3 reads CASRADQGPGTEAFF. The DNA of the CDR3 is TGTGCCAGCAGGGCCGATCAGGGGCCGGGGACTGAAGCTTTCTTT.

Concerning this clonotype: A much larger clone differs by one base, so this may be a read error. The chain couples TRBV5-1 to TRBJ2-7; D is possibly TRBD1 (6 bases). The CDR3 is 14 amino acids. Germline-derived CDR1 and CDR2 are SGHRS and YFSETQ. Trimming removed 4 bases at V and 1 base at J, with 12 bases between. This CDR3 reads CASSPDSYSYEQYF. The CDR3 region has the DNA TGCGCCAGCAGCCCGGACAGTTATTCCTACGAGCAGTACTTC.

This clonotype showed up many times. The V gene is TRBV7-3, the J gene TRBJ1-1; D unclear. Trimming stripped 2 bases from V and 4 bases from J, with 11 bases between. Germline assignment: CDR1 SGHTA and CDR2 FQGTGA. The CDR3 length is 14 residues. Here the CDR3 DNA reads TGTGCCAGCAGCTTAGGAGTAGTGGGCACTGAAGCTTTCTTT. This sequence encodes CASSLGVVGTEAFF.

The chain carries TRBV4-1 and TRBJ2-3; 9 bases align to TRBD2. After removal of 0 bases from V and 4 bases from J, the junction contained 8 bases not matched to a gene. Germline V CDR1 and CDR2: MGHRA, YSYEKL. CDR3 length: 17 amino acids. In DNA, the CDR3 is TGCGCCAGCAGCCAAGATAGGGCGAGCGGGGGGCCAGATACGCAGTATTTT. The encoded protein is CASSQDRASGGPDTQYF.

This clonotype was seen many times. This chain joins TRBV2 and TRBJ1-2; D may be TRBD1 (6 bases). The CDR3 extends over 17 amino acids. The germline gives CDR1 SNHLY, CDR2 FYNNEI. Trimming cost V 6 bases and J 4 bases, with 24 bases left between them. Here the CDR3 reads CASSATLMRGTIYGYTF. The CDR3, as DNA: TGTGCCAGCAGCGCCACCCTTATGAGAGGGACAATCTATGGCTACACCTTC.

V gene TRBV7-9 combines with J gene TRBJ2-2, with D uncertain. The CDR3 length is 14 residues. With 4 bases removed from V and 4 bases from J, the gap between germline ends came to 10 bases. Germline V CDR1 and CDR2: SEHNR, FQNEAQ (reference sequence). CDR3 DNA: TGTGCCAGCAGCTCCCCCACCTTCACCGGGGAGCTGTTTTTT. This gives the protein CASSSPTFTGELFF.

The J gene is TRBJ2-3, the V gene TRBV20-1, with D perhaps TRBD2 (7 bases). Germline CDR1 is DFQATT and CDR2 is SNEGSKA (reference sequence). V was cut by 3 bases and J by 4 bases, with 17 bases left in between. This CDR3 is 15 amino acids long. The CDR3 sequence is CSARSPRGGADTQYF. The CDR3 DNA sequence: TGCAGTGCTAGGTCTCCGAGGGGGGGCGCAGATACGCAGTATTTT.

This clonotype has only a few counts. The chain employs TRBV7-6 and TRBJ2-3; 12 nucleotides line up with TRBD2. With V trimmed by 5 bases and J by 4 bases, 7 bases remained unmatched. Germline CDR1 and CDR2: SGHVS and FNYEAQ. The CDR3 is 16 residues long. CDR3 in DNA: TGTGCCAGCAGCCCGCGACTAGCGGGAGCTTCAGATACGCAGTATTTT. This gives the protein CASSPRLAGASDTQYF.